This TCR beta chain was obtained from a study of blood T cell repertoires in COVID-19. Clones were sequenced by immunoSEQ multiplex PCR, and TCRdb holds only the in-frame ones, with some missing. The sample has under 200,000 clones, approximately 90% seen once. The age range of participants was about 18 to 95 years, with residence in fewer than 25 US areas. The CDR3 totals 16 residues. The germline CDR1 and CDR2 sequences are SNHLY and FYNNEI. With V trimmed by 8 bases and J by 4 bases, 10 bases remained unmatched. The TCR originated in a woman aged 40 to 50 in a cohort exposed to, infected with or recovered from COVID-19 (not recorded which). This chain joins TRBV2 and TRBJ2-3; TRBD1 aligns across 12 bases. Sample: PBMCs or T cells enriched from blood (not recorded which). CDR3 nucleotides: TGTGCCAGCGTTCGAGGGGACAGGGGGCACGCAGATACGCAGTATTTT. Amino acid sequence: CASVRGDRGHADTQYF.